This passage covers 19 T cell receptor beta chains from one sample sequenced in a study of blood T cell repertoires in COVID-19. Generated by immunoSEQ multiplex PCR, the TCRdb table keeps only in-frame clones and is missing some. The sample lists hundreds of thousands of clones, over 70% occurring once. Material: peripheral blood. These receptors all come from a woman older than 75 with acute or convalescent COVID-19.

The chain couples TRBV7-2 to TRBJ1-2, with 8 nucleotides matching TRBD1. The CDR3 spans 17 residues. In germline, CDR1 is SGHTA, CDR2 FQGNSA. Unmatched junction bases numbered 11, after V lost 5 bases and J lost 0 bases. The CDR3 here is CASSPVVGQGANYGYTF. Here the CDR3 DNA reads TGTGCCAGCAGCCCTGTAGTAGGACAGGGAGCTAACTATGGCTACACCTTC.

This clone was seen only once. The rearrangement joins TRBV19 to TRBJ2-3; 11 bases are a match to TRBD1. The germline V gene has CDR1 LNHDA and CDR2 SQIVND (reference sequence). The CDR3 loop spans 15 amino acids. The junction had 2 bases not matched to a gene; V was cut back by 1 base and J by 5 bases. The CDR3 DNA is TGTGCCAGTAGTATAGTGGGACAGGGGGGAGATACGCAGTATTTT. Translation: CASSIVGQGGDTQYF.

DNA of the CDR3: TGTGCCAGCAGCTTACAGGCTGGGCCCAGTAGTGATACGCAGTATTTT. Its protein product is CASSLQAGPSSDTQYF. The rearrangement uses TRBV7-9 and TRBJ2-3; D gene ambiguous. The germline CDR1 and CDR2 sequences are SEHNR and FQNEAQ (reference sequence). The length of the CDR3 is 16 residues. V was shortened by 2 bases and J by 6 bases, with 18 bases between the two germline ends.

J is TRBJ2-7 and V is TRBV18; 9 nucleotides agree with TRBD1. CDR1 KGHSH and CDR2 LQKENI come from the germline V gene. This CDR3 is 15 amino acids long. V lost 6 bases, J lost 0 bases, and 6 bases stayed unmatched. The CDR3 nucleotides read TGTGCCAGCTCTCCTCAACAGGGGGCCTCCTACGAGCAGTACTTC. This sequence encodes CASSPQQGASYEQYF.

The V gene is TRBV19, the J gene TRBJ2-7; TRBD1 agrees at 10 bases. The CDR3 length is 15 residues. Germline V gene lookup returns CDR1 LNHDA and CDR2 SQIVND (reference sequence). The junction had 6 bases not matched to a gene; V was cut back by 5 bases and J by 2 bases. CDR3 DNA: TGTGCCAGTAGTGCCGGGACAGGGGACACCTACGAGCAGTACTTC. It yields the protein CASSAGTGDTYEQYF.

J is TRBJ1-1 and V is TRBV10-3; possibly TRBD1 for D (6 bases). Trimming took 7 bases from V and 4 from J, leaving 10 bases between them. The CDR3 has 12 amino acids. CDR1 and CDR2 from the germline V gene are ENHRY and SYGVKD. The DNA of the CDR3 is TGTGCCATCAAAACAGGGCCCACTGAAGCTTTCTTT. Its protein product is CAIKTGPTEAFF.

The chain employs TRBV5-1 and TRBJ1-1; TRBD1 agrees at 11 bases. The CDR3 consists of 13 residues. Germline-derived CDR1 and CDR2 are SGHRS and YFSETQ. V was pared by 0 bases and J by 10 bases, with 2 bases of the junction left unmatched. CDR3 sequence (DNA): TGCGCCAGCAGCTTGGGGACAGGGGGCATAGCTTTCTTT. Amino acids: CASSLGTGGIAFF. The entire variable domain, with the rest obtained from reference TRBV5-1 and TRBJ1-1, is as follows: KAGVTQTPRYLIKTRGQQVTLSCSPISGHRSVSWYQQTPGQGLQFLFEYFSETQRNKGNFPGRFSGRQFSNSRSEMNVSTLELGDSALYLCASSLGTGGIAFFGQGTRLTVV.

V usage is TRBV30 and J usage is TRBJ1-5; D perhaps matches TRBD1 (6 bases). The CDR3 totals 14 residues. V was cut by 0 bases and J by 1 base, with 7 bases left in between. Germline V gene lookup returns CDR1 GTSNPN and CDR2 SVGIG (reference sequence). As DNA, the CDR3 is TGTGCCTGGAGTGTCACAGGGAGCAATCAGCCCCAGCATTTT. As protein: CAWSVTGSNQPQHF.

Only a few counts were recorded for this clone. V is TRBV6-5 and J is TRBJ2-1, with D possibly being TRBD1 (6 bases). The length of the CDR3 is 16 residues. Germline CDR1 is MNHEY and CDR2 is SVGAGI. V lost 0 bases and J lost 4, with 13 bases in between. CDR3 residues: CASSYSTGQGYNEQFF. The CDR3 DNA follows: TGTGCCAGCAGTTACTCGACCGGCCAGGGGTACAATGAGCAGTTCTTC.

The chain joins TRBV4-3 to TRBJ2-3, with TRBD2 matching 7 bases. CDR1 is LGHNA, CDR2 YSLEER, per germline. The CDR3 contains 16 residues. The junction had 6 bases not matched to a gene; V was cut back by 3 bases and J by 0 bases. Written as DNA, the CDR3 is TGCGCCAGCAGCCAGGCCCTAGCGGAAAGCACAGATACGCAGTATTTT. It codes for CASSQALAESTDTQYF.

The chain couples TRBV24-1 to TRBJ2-1; D is ambiguous. Trimming cost V 3 bases and J 8 bases, with 10 bases left between them. CDR3 length equals 13 residues. CDR1 is KGHDR and CDR2 is SFDVKD in the germline V gene. CDR3 nucleotide sequence: TGTGCCACCAGTGATGGGTATCGGGATGAGCAGTTCTTC. Amino acid sequence: CATSDGYRDEQFF.

The chain employs TRBV6-2 or TRBV6-3 and TRBJ1-3, with no clear D. Germline V gene lookup returns CDR1 MNHEY and CDR2 SVGEGT. The V end was cut by 2 bases, the J end by 4 bases, with 18 bases between. CDR3 length: 17 residues. Written as DNA, the CDR3 is TGTGCCAGCAGTTACGACCCCACACGGGGTTCCGGAAACACCATATATTTT. It translates to CASSYDPTRGSGNTIYF.

This sequence joins TRBV7-9 and TRBJ2-3; TRBD1 aligns across 11 bases. The CDR3 covers 15 residues. The germline gives CDR1 SEHNR, CDR2 FQNEAQ (reference sequence). After removal of 7 bases from V and 1 base from J, the junction contained 4 bases not matched to a gene. DNA of the CDR3: TGTGCCAGCAACCCGGGACAGGGGGGCACAGATACGCAGTATTTT. Protein sequence: CASNPGQGGTDTQYF.

V is TRBV27 and J is TRBJ2-2; possibly TRBD2 for D (7 bases). V lost 8 bases, J lost 4 bases, and 14 bases lay in between. Germline V gene sequence: CDR1 MNHEY, CDR2 SMNVEV (reference sequence). The CDR3 totals 14 residues. The DNA for the CDR3 is TGTGCCAGCGGGGGGGGGACACGCACCGGGGAGCTGTTTTTT. Residues: CASGGGTRTGELFF.

This rearrangement joins TRBV5-6 to TRBJ2-1; 7 bases match TRBD1. Germline V lookup: CDR1 SGHDT, CDR2 YYEEEE. CDR3 length: 17 residues. After removal of 4 bases from V and 3 bases from J, the junction contained 13 bases not matched to a gene. The CDR3 reads CASSPYRGKHLYNEQFF. The CDR3 nucleotides read TGTGCCAGCAGCCCCTACAGGGGCAAACATCTCTACAATGAGCAGTTCTTC.

This chain uses TRBV27 with TRBJ1-4; 7 bases are a match to TRBD1. Germline assignment: CDR1 MNHEY and CDR2 SMNVEV (reference sequence). The CDR3 length is 15 residues. V dropped 4 bases and J dropped 10; count of bases not matched to a gene: 12. The CDR3 DNA reads as TGTGCCAGCAGTTCCTGGACAGGAAGGGGCGGAAAACTGTTTTTT. It yields the protein CASSSWTGRGGKLFF.

The chain employs TRBV19 and TRBJ2-1; 9 bases agree with TRBD2. The trim removed 2 bases at V and 0 bases at J, leaving 14 bases unmatched. The CDR3 is 20 residues long. Germline lookup yields CDR1 LNHDA and CDR2 SQIVND (reference sequence). The chain's CDR3 is CASSILAGGFKVFSYNEQFF. In DNA form, the CDR3 reads TGTGCCAGTAGTATACTTGCGGGAGGGTTTAAAGTTTTCTCCTACAATGAGCAGTTCTTC.

This chain links TRBV6-6 with TRBJ2-7, with 7 bases that match TRBD1. Unmatched junction bases numbered 7, after V lost 8 bases and J lost 0 bases. The CDR3 contains 14 residues. Germline CDR1 is MNHNY and CDR2 is SVGAGI (reference sequence). In DNA form, the CDR3 reads TGTGCCAGCCACCTAGGGGGCCTCTCCTACGAGCAGTACTTC. Translation: CASHLGGLSYEQYF.

The chain links TRBV6-6 to TRBJ1-1; no reliable D call. Germline V gene data show CDR1 as MNHNY and CDR2 as SVGAGI (reference sequence). The CDR3 totals 13 residues. The germline V and J ends were trimmed by 3 bases and 1 base, with 6 bases remaining between them. The CDR3 DNA reads as TGTGCCAGCAGTTATAGCTGGAACACTGAAGCTTTCTTT. Translation gives CASSYSWNTEAFF.